This T cell receptor (beta chain) was documented in a study of T cell responses to AZD1222 COVID-19 vaccine. The table came from immunoSEQ multiplex PCR; TCRdb's copy has only in-frame clones and leaves some out. The table includes 65,000 to 100,000 clones, approximately 90% detected once. The V gene's germline CDR1 is KGHDR and CDR2 SFDVKD. Trimming stripped 2 bases from V and 3 bases from J, with 15 bases between. The CDR3 totals 17 residues. This chain links TRBV24-1 with TRBJ1-4, with a tentative D call TRBD1 (5 bases). This specimen consisted of peripheral blood, obtained 28 days after the second AZD1222 dose. This sequence was found in an adult who received the AZD1222 COVID-19 vaccine. CDR3 sequence: CATSDSPGGTPNEKLFF. In DNA form, the CDR3 reads TGTGCCACCAGTGATTCCCCGGGCGGGACTCCTAATGAAAAACTGTTTTTT.